The rows below give T cell receptor beta chains drawn from one sample of a study of graft-versus-host responses after intestinal transplantation. No antigens are known for them. Sequencing used immunoSEQ multiplex PCR; TCRdb keeps in-frame clones, though not all of them. This table holds over 75,000 clones, approximately 91% found once. The sequenced sample was unstimulated CD4+ T cells sorted from spleen or lymph node cells, obtained before intestinal transplant. These receptors all stem from a human donor who received an intestinal transplant. Both conserved end residues are part of each CDR3. Fields, in order: clone size, V gene, J gene, CDR3 protein. Size is omitted from some rows. Given values are once, few, many or a class for expanded clones.

>-|TRBV2|TRBJ2-1
CASYKSSGSYNEQFF
>-|TRBV2|TRBJ1-2
CAGVPGGGKANYGYTF
>-|TRBV11-2|TRBJ2-2
CASSLTGVNGELFF
>-|TRBV28|TRBJ2-1
CASSWGRNNEQFF
>-|TRBV30|TRBJ1-5
CAWDARDRLLYSNQPQHF
>-|TRBV5-1|TRBJ2-5
CASSYRDRARETQYF
>few|TRBV7-9|TRBJ1-4
CASSLQGTREKLFF
>-|TRBV6-1|TRBJ2-3
CASSVHSGSRTDTQYF
>-|TRBV2|-
CASRLIGGFEQYF
>-|TRBV6-1|TRBJ2-6
CASIAAGANVLTF
>-|TRBV6-5|TRBJ1-2
CASSGTGQGYYGYTF
>-|TRBV28|TRBJ2-7
CAIQGLNTYEQYF
>-|TRBV6-1|TRBJ1-3
CASSEVWQSGNTIYF
>-|TRBV29-1|TRBJ1-2
CSVGEDGYTF
>-|TRBV7-2|TRBJ1-5
CASSLDGGGTQPQHF
>-|TRBV27|TRBJ2-3
CASRESSARTDTQYF
>-|TRBV30|TRBJ2-3
CAWSVGAGGDTDTQYF
>-|TRBV30|TRBJ1-6
CAWSVDIYSPLHF
>once|TRBV18|TRBJ1-5
CASSSGVGNQPQHF
>-|TRBV5-1|TRBJ2-3
CASSLEGLTDTQYF
>-|TRBV28|TRBJ2-7
CASSLRAGVGYEQYF
>-|TRBV5-1|TRBJ2-5
CASGRDRQTQYF
>-|TRBV5-6|TRBJ1-3
CASSFGVGGNTIYF
>-|TRBV7-8|TRBJ1-1
CASSLGTQNTEAFF
>-|TRBV6-1|TRBJ2-5
CASSVAGKGQETQYF
>once|TRBV5-4|TRBJ2-3
CASSETGDTQYF
>-|TRBV10-1|TRBJ1-1
CASSQGAMNTEAFF
>-|TRBV9|TRBJ2-6
CASSVGGGGSGANVLTF
>-|TRBV27|TRBJ1-2
CASSLGATPRGNGYTF
>few|TRBV6-5|TRBJ1-2
CASSSPAQGSKGYTF
>-|TRBV5-1|TRBJ2-7
CASSNTGSYEQYF
>-|TRBV5-1|TRBJ2-7
CASSLGLAGSYEQYF
>-|TRBV19|TRBJ1-1
CASSPGTGFNTEAFF
>-|TRBV7-8|TRBJ2-2
CASSLGAGGTGELFF
>-|TRBV28|TRBJ2-1
CASSFGFLRGPLDNEQFF
>-|TRBV5-1|TRBJ2-5
CASSLLADQETQYF
>-|TRBV18|TRBJ2-5
CASSPRRTQETQYF
>-|TRBV29-1|TRBJ2-1
CSATSDTYNEQFF
>-|TRBV10-2|TRBJ2-7
CASKLLAGVRNEQYF
>-|TRBV10-1|TRBJ1-4
CASSDGEKLFF
>-|TRBV4-2|TRBJ1-2
CASSQSTGTYYGYTF